The 23 T cell receptor beta chains below all came from one sample that was sequenced in a study of regulatory T cells in long-lasting Graves disease. Described time point: persistent/refractory GD, antithyroid drugs over 5 years with positive TRAb. Extracted PBMC RNA gave rise to the TCR library. Sequencing libraries for TCR beta were prepared with iRepertoire HTBI primers and Arm-PCR of CDR3 regions. TCRdb used MiXCR to reprocess the multiplex PCR reads, holding one entry per CDR3 protein. The sample consists of around 460,000 distinct CDR3 sequences, under 25% of them appearing once. This material consisted of peripheral blood mononuclear cells (PBMCs), taken when the disease was refractory, from a patient treated with antithyroid drugs. These receptors came from a female donor with Graves disease.

The chain uses TRBV30 and TRBJ1-1; D is uncertain. The V end lost 6 bases, the J end lost 3 bases, and 17 bases lay between the germline ends. Germline CDR1 is GTSNPN and CDR2 is SVGIG (reference sequence). The length of the CDR3 is 14 residues. CDR3 in DNA: TGTGCCTGTCAACCCTTTTTAATGGACACTGAAGCTTTCTTT. Translation gives CACQPFLMDTEAFF.

This clonotype was recorded at least ten times. The chain is built from TRBV2 and TRBJ2-7; 10 bases map to TRBD1. The CDR3 spans 14 residues. Trimming at V came to 6 bases and at J to 6 bases, leaving 8 bases not matched to a gene. The germline V gene encodes CDR1 SNHLY and CDR2 FYNNEI. DNA for the CDR3: TGTGCCAGCAGCATTCGACAGGGGGCCTCCGAGCAGTACTTC. This sequence encodes CASSIRQGASEQYF. Looking up the rest from reference TRBV2 and TRBJ2-7 gives the full variable domain: EPEVTQTPSHQVTQMGQEVILRCVPISNHLYFYWYRQILGQKVEFLVSFYNNEISEKSEIFDDQFSVERPDGSNFTLKIRSTKLEDSAMYFCASSIRQGASEQYFGPGTRLTVT.

This clonotype was recorded a few times. V usage is TRBV14 and J usage is TRBJ2-4, with D hard to call. CDR1 is SGHDN and CDR2 is FVKESK in the germline V gene. This CDR3 has 11 amino acids. The ends were cut back, 3 bases at V and 7 bases at J, with 4 bases in the middle. The CDR3 DNA reads as TGTGCCAGCAGCCATTACAACATTCAGTACTTC. It yields the protein CASSHYNIQYF.

This clonotype occurred many times. The chain combines TRBV2 with TRBJ1-6, with D possibly TRBD1 on 6 matching bases. This CDR3 is 13 amino acids long. The V end lost 6 bases, the J end lost 10 bases, and 13 bases lay between the germline ends. Germline loops: CDR1 SNHLY, CDR2 FYNNEI. The CDR3 DNA reads TGTGCCAGCAGGGGGAACAGGGACTCACCCCTCCACTTT. Its translation is CASRGNRDSPLHF.

The J gene is TRBJ2-2, the V gene TRBV30; D is possibly TRBD2 (6 bases). V shed 8 bases and J shed 2 bases, with 21 bases lying between them. CDR1 and CDR2 from the germline V gene are GTSNPN and SVGIG (reference sequence). The CDR3 is 16 amino acids. As DNA, the CDR3 is TGTGCCACTGGAGGGACGGTGGCAGTTAACACCGGGGAGCTGTTTTTT. This encodes CATGGTVAVNTGELFF.

This clonotype showed up many times. The genes are TRBV2 and TRBJ2-7, with 10 positions matching TRBD1. The CDR3 consists of 15 residues. In germline, CDR1 is SNHLY, CDR2 FYNNEI. J gave up 2 bases and V 8 bases, and 9 bases lay outside the gene matches. The CDR3: CASRLRQGAAYEQYF. CDR3 coding DNA: TGTGCCAGCCGATTACGACAGGGGGCGGCCTACGAGCAGTACTTC. Looking up the rest from reference TRBV2 and TRBJ2-7 gives the full variable domain: EPEVTQTPSHQVTQMGQEVILRCVPISNHLYFYWYRQILGQKVEFLVSFYNNEISEKSEIFDDQFSVERPDGSNFTLKIRSTKLEDSAMYFCASRLRQGAAYEQYFGPGTRLTVT.

This clonotype was found a few times. The J gene is TRBJ1-1, the V gene TRBV12-3 or TRBV12-4; weak D call: TRBD1 (5 bases). V dropped 6 bases and J dropped 4 bases, with 9 bases sitting between them. The CDR3 spans 12 residues. The CDR3 nucleotides read TGTGCCAGCAGCGGGACCTCCACTGAAGCTTTCTTT. Protein: CASSGTSTEAFF.

This clonotype was detected ten times or more. The chain is built from TRBV30 and TRBJ2-5, with TRBD1 identical over 8 bases. The V and J ends lost 3 bases and 5 bases, in that order; junction bases with no gene match: 5. The CDR3 is made up of 13 amino acids. Germline V lookup: CDR1 GTSNPN, CDR2 SVGIG (reference sequence). Here the CDR3 reads CAWRDRAGETQYF. CDR3 DNA sequence: TGTGCCTGGAGGGACAGGGCAGGGGAGACCCAGTACTTC.

The sample holds many counts of this clonotype. The chain has TRBV11-2 and TRBJ1-6, with TRBD1 as a possible D gene (6 bases). Between the trimmed V and J ends, which lost 5 bases and 7 bases, there was a span of 15 bases. This CDR3 is 15 amino acids long. The germline gives CDR1 SGHAT, CDR2 FQNNGV. CDR3: CASSLTGLQNSPLHF. The DNA for the CDR3 is TGTGCCAGCAGCCTCACAGGGTTGCAGAATTCACCCCTCCACTTT.

This clonotype was detected many times. The chain links TRBV11-3 to TRBJ2-2, with D perhaps TRBD2 (5 bases). CDR1 and CDR2 from the germline V gene are SGHNT and YENEEA. CDR3 length: 14 residues. V lost 5 bases, J lost 2 bases, and 9 bases lay in between. The CDR3 DNA sequence: TGTGCCAGCAGCCGTCTAGCTAACACCGGGGAGCTGTTTTTT. Translation gives CASSRLANTGELFF.

The chain links TRBV4-3 to TRBJ1-2; no reliable D call. Germline V gene data show CDR1 as LGHNA and CDR2 as YSLEER. V was trimmed by 1 base and J by 8 bases, leaving 14 bases between them. This CDR3 region has 14 residues. CDR3 loop: CASSQGPGIGGYTF. In DNA, the CDR3 is TGCGCCAGCAGCCAAGGCCCGGGCATAGGAGGCTACACCTTC.

This clonotype was picked up a small number of times. The chain couples TRBV19 to TRBJ1-6, with D possibly being TRBD1 (6 bases). Trimming stripped 2 bases from V and 7 bases from J, with 12 bases between. The CDR3 consists of 15 residues. Germline CDR1 and CDR2: LNHDA and SQIVND (reference sequence). The CDR3 sequence is CASSITGAGNSPLHF. In nucleotides, the CDR3 is TGTGCCAGTAGTATAACGGGGGCCGGCAATTCACCCCTCCACTTT.

This clonotype was observed at least ten times. This rearrangement joins TRBV28 to TRBJ1-3, with D hard to call. Trimming took 3 bases from V and 4 from J, leaving 7 bases between them. Germline V CDR1 and CDR2: MDHEN, SYDVKM. The CDR3 runs 13 residues. The CDR3 nucleotides read TGTGCCAGCAGTTTGGGTGTGGGAAACACCATATATTTT. This sequence encodes CASSLGVGNTIYF.

This clonotype was seen ten or more times. This sequence joins TRBV27 and TRBJ1-1; D is uncertain. The CDR3 contains 14 residues. Germline V lookup: CDR1 MNHEY, CDR2 SMNVEV (reference sequence). V lost 3 bases to trimming and J lost 6 bases, with 14 bases between them. CDR3 DNA sequence: TGTGCCAGCAGTTTGGAGGGTCCGACGCCTGAAGCTTTCTTT. It is translated as CASSLEGPTPEAFF.

This clonotype has only a few counts. The chain has TRBV7-9 and TRBJ2-7, with 8 positions matching TRBD1. The J segment lost 1 base and the V segment lost 5 bases, leaving 10 bases of the junction unmatched. The CDR3 contains 16 residues. Germline V gene data show CDR1 as SEHNR and CDR2 as FQNEAQ (reference sequence). This chain's CDR3 is CASSPQTGQGSYEQYF. DNA for the CDR3: TGTGCCAGCAGCCCCCAAACCGGACAGGGTTCCTACGAGCAGTACTTC.

A word on this clonotype: The DNA is omitted, as the CDR3 cannot be located on it reliably, and the CDR3 follows TCRdb's listing. The chain combines TRBV29-1 with TRBJ2-7; TRBD1 was called by the table and not checked on the DNA. The CDR3 sequence runs 12 residues, both termini included. The germline V gene has CDR1 SQVTM and CDR2 ANQGSEA. CDR3 amino acids: CSVRARGYEQYF.

The chain links TRBV19 to TRBJ2-2, with 9 nucleotides matching TRBD2. Germline assignment: CDR1 LNHDA and CDR2 SQIVND (reference sequence). This CDR3 is 18 amino acids long. J was trimmed by 8 bases and V by 3 bases; bases with no gene match: 16. The CDR3 region is CASSIRAVRLAVTGELFF. CDR3 DNA: TGTGCCAGTAGTATTAGAGCAGTGAGACTAGCGGTTACAGGGGAGCTGTTTTTT.

This clonotype was counted many times. V gene TRBV11-2 combines with J gene TRBJ1-2, with D tentatively TRBD1 (6 bases). The V end was cut by 4 bases, the J end by 8 bases, with 20 bases between. This CDR3 contains 15 residues. CDR1 is SGHAT, CDR2 FQNNGV, per germline. CDR3 nucleotide sequence: TGTGCCAGCAGCTCGATACAGGGAAGAGTCGAAGGCTACACCTTC. It translates to CASSSIQGRVEGYTF.

V and J are TRBV5-8 and TRBJ1-5, with D maybe TRBD1 (6 bases). Germline CDR1 and CDR2: SGHTS and YDEGEE. V gave up 0 bases and J gave up 7 bases, with 14 bases separating them. The CDR3 is made up of 15 amino acids. The CDR3, as DNA: TGTGCCAGCAGCTTGGGGACAGCAGAAGAACAGCCCCAGCATTTT. It is translated as CASSLGTAEEQPQHF.

This clonotype was counted only a few times. The chain employs TRBV30 and TRBJ2-5, with D tentatively TRBD2 (6 bases). CDR1 is GTSNPN and CDR2 is SVGIG in the germline V gene (reference sequence). V lost 1 base, J lost 2 bases, and 14 bases lay in between. This CDR3 contains 15 residues. CDR3 DNA sequence: TGTGCCTGGAGTGCCCAGGCGGGGATTCAAGAGACCCAGTACTTC. Amino acid sequence: CAWSAQAGIQETQYF.

Concerning this clonotype itself: A read error is possible here, since a much larger clone lies one base away. CDR3 sequence: CASSFRETSWANILTF. The CDR3 DNA sequence: TGTGCCAGCAGCTTCCGGGAAACTAGCTGGGCCAACATCCTGACTTTC. The chain employs TRBV12-3 or TRBV12-4 and TRBJ2-6; D is perhaps TRBD2 (6 bases). The CDR3 length is 16 residues.

The chain is built from TRBV7-8 and TRBJ2-5; the D is unclear. Trimming left V 3 bases short and J 0 bases short, with 8 bases between. The CDR3 spans 14 residues. CDR1 and CDR2 from the germline V gene are SGHVS and FQNEAQ. The CDR3 DNA reads as TGTGCCAGCAGCTTTCCCTTCAACCAAGAGACCCAGTACTTC. It yields the protein CASSFPFNQETQYF. The full variable domain, its missing parts supplied by reference TRBV7-8 and TRBJ2-5, is GAGVSQSPRYKVAKRGQDVALRCDPISGHVSLFWYQQALGQGPEFLTYFQNEAQLDKSGLPSDRFFAERPEGSVSTLKIQRTQQEDSAVYLCASSFPFNQETQYFGPGTRLLVL.

This clonotype was seen more than once but under ten times. This could be a read error, since a much larger clone is one nucleotide away. The chain employs TRBV28 and TRBJ2-5; tentative D call: TRBD1 (6 bases). V gave up 8 bases and J gave up 5 bases, with 21 bases separating them. CDR1 and CDR2 (germline): MDHEN, SYDVKM. The CDR3 contains 15 residues. In DNA form, the CDR3 reads TGTGCCAGCGGTTCCCAACAGGGATTTAGGGAGACCCAGTACTTC. This gives the protein CASGSQQGFRETQYF.